Given below is one T cell receptor beta chain in context. Its antigen is as yet unknown. The data were obtained in a study of cytomegalovirus exposure and HLA in healthy donors. This PCR relied on a set of 60 Vbeta primers and 13 Jbeta primers. Some clones are missing from TCRdb's copy, which holds only in-frame ones; the method was immunoSEQ multiplex PCR. This repertoire shows approximately 260,000 clones, 92% found once; its top ten account for around 1.7%. Study findings and constraints: Most TCR sequences were uncommon, yet certain public TCRs appeared in many donors. Being productive about 90% or about 30% of the time was typical of most TCR beta V segments in an earlier analysis. Common viral pathogens were later found to be apparently linked to several of the most significant clusters.

The source of this sequence is a girl aged 2-15 years in good health and CMV-seronegative. Source material: PBMCs.

In DNA form, the CDR3 reads TGTGCCAGCAGCTACGGACAGGGGCTATTCTGGACCTTC. This codes for CASSYGQGLFWTF. This chain uses TRBV27 with TRBJ1-2; 9 bases fit TRBD1. CDR3 length: 13 amino acids. The germline gives CDR1 MNHEY, CDR2 SMNVEV (reference sequence). The V and J ends lost 6 bases and 14 bases, in that order; junction bases with no gene match: 13.